Listed below are T cell receptor beta chains from one sample, sequenced in a study of blood T cell repertoires in COVID-19. Clones were sequenced by immunoSEQ multiplex PCR, and TCRdb holds only the in-frame ones, with some missing. The data contain approximately 300,000 clones, around four fifths of them singletons. Sequenced sample: peripheral blood. The source of these receptors is a woman between 45 and 60 years old with active or convalescent COVID-19. Both conserved end residues are part of each CDR3. The order of the fields is D gene, J gene, clone size, V gene, CDR3 protein, CDR3 DNA. D genes are given only for firm matches. Clone size is stated in some rows and not others, as once, few, many or a class when expanded.

D gene: TRBD1
J gene: TRBJ1-2
clone size: many
V gene: TRBV5-1
CDR3 protein: CASSLGQGAGGYTF
CDR3 DNA: TGCGCCAGCAGCTTAGGACAGGGGGCTGGAGGCTACACCTTC

D gene: TRBD2
J gene: TRBJ2-7
clone size: NA
V gene: TRBV28
CDR3 protein: CASSPEAGLAGVRAYEQYF
CDR3 DNA: TGTGCCAGCAGTCCCGAAGCTGGACTAGCGGGAGTAAGGGCTTACGAGCAGTACTTC

D gene: TRBD1
J gene: TRBJ1-5
clone size: NA
V gene: TRBV28
CDR3 protein: CASSSGQGAGQPQHF
CDR3 DNA: TGTGCCAGCAGTTCTGGACAGGGGGCGGGGCAGCCCCAGCATTTT

D gene: NA
J gene: TRBJ1-1
clone size: NA
V gene: TRBV27
CDR3 protein: CASSLTGNTEAFF
CDR3 DNA: TGTGCCAGCAGTCTTACAGGGAACACTGAAGCTTTCTTT

D gene: NA
J gene: TRBJ2-7
clone size: NA
V gene: TRBV19
CDR3 protein: CASSIMGGQREQYF
CDR3 DNA: TGTGCCAGTAGTATAATGGGGGGACAGCGCGAGCAGTACTTC

D gene: NA
J gene: TRBJ1-1
clone size: NA
V gene: TRBV7-9
CDR3 protein: CASSLRGRGNTEAFF
CDR3 DNA: TGTGCCAGCAGCTTACGAGGCAGGGGAAACACTGAAGCTTTCTTT

D gene: NA
J gene: TRBJ2-2
clone size: once
V gene: TRBV6-5
CDR3 protein: CASSYQPGTGELFF
CDR3 DNA: TGTGCCAGCAGTTACCAACCGGGTACCGGGGAGCTGTTTTTT

D gene: NA
J gene: TRBJ1-2
clone size: NA
V gene: TRBV15
CDR3 protein: CATSRDRFRAEGYGYTF
CDR3 DNA: TGTGCCACCAGCAGAGATCGTTTTCGCGCGGAGGGGTATGGCTACACCTTC

D gene: NA
J gene: TRBJ1-2
clone size: NA
V gene: TRBV5-1
CDR3 protein: CASSLVYRGANYGYTF
CDR3 DNA: TGCGCCAGCAGCTTGGTGTATCGGGGGGCGAACTATGGCTACACCTTC

D gene: TRBD2
J gene: TRBJ2-7
clone size: NA
V gene: TRBV27
CDR3 protein: CASSLFGREVEQYF
CDR3 DNA: TGTGCCAGCAGTTTATTTGGGCGGGAGGTCGAGCAGTACTTC

D gene: TRBD2
J gene: TRBJ2-3
clone size: NA
V gene: TRBV2
CDR3 protein: CASRKLAGAADTQYF
CDR3 DNA: TGTGCCAGCAGGAAGCTAGCGGGAGCGGCAGATACGCAGTATTTT

D gene: NA
J gene: TRBJ2-7
clone size: NA
V gene: TRBV3-1/TRBV3-2
CDR3 protein: CASSYSYEQYF
CDR3 DNA: TGTGCCAGCAGCTACTCCTACGAGCAGTACTTC

D gene: TRBD2
J gene: TRBJ2-5
clone size: once
V gene: TRBV10-1
CDR3 protein: CASSEAGRGETQYF
CDR3 DNA: TGCGCCAGCAGTGAGGCCGGGAGGGGAGAGACCCAGTACTTC

D gene: NA
J gene: TRBJ1-5
clone size: NA
V gene: TRBV6-4
CDR3 protein: CASRVPGSIRISQPQHF
CDR3 DNA: TGTGCCAGCAGGGTGCCAGGCAGCATACGAATCTCTCAGCCCCAGCATTTT

D gene: TRBD2
J gene: TRBJ2-3
clone size: NA
V gene: TRBV9
CDR3 protein: CASRPGTSGADTQYF
CDR3 DNA: TGTGCCAGCAGACCCGGGACTAGCGGCGCAGATACGCAGTATTTT

D gene: NA
J gene: TRBJ1-2
clone size: NA
V gene: TRBV3-1/TRBV3-2
CDR3 protein: CASSHEAGTPYGYTF
CDR3 DNA: TGTGCCAGCAGCCATGAGGCCGGGACACCCTATGGCTACACCTTC

D gene: NA
J gene: TRBJ2-2
clone size: NA
V gene: TRBV6-5
CDR3 protein: CASGRTYGTGELFF
CDR3 DNA: TGTGCCAGCGGACGGACTTACGGAACCGGGGAGCTGTTTTTT

D gene: NA
J gene: TRBJ1-2
clone size: NA
V gene: TRBV12-3/TRBV12-4
CDR3 protein: CASGTGDGYTF
CDR3 DNA: TGTGCCAGCGGGACGGGGGATGGCTACACCTTC

D gene: NA
J gene: TRBJ2-5
clone size: NA
V gene: TRBV4-1
CDR3 protein: CASSRSLPKETQYF
CDR3 DNA: TGCGCCAGCAGCCGAAGCCTCCCTAAAGAGACCCAGTACTTC

D gene: TRBD2
J gene: TRBJ2-1
clone size: few
V gene: TRBV5-1
CDR3 protein: CASSPVSGRPANEQFF
CDR3 DNA: TGCGCCAGCAGCCCGGTCAGCGGGAGACCCGCCAATGAGCAGTTCTTC

D gene: NA
J gene: TRBJ1-3
clone size: NA
V gene: TRBV18
CDR3 protein: CASSPESSGNTIYF
CDR3 DNA: TGTGCCAGCTCACCAGAGAGCTCTGGAAACACCATATATTTT

D gene: NA
J gene: TRBJ2-1
clone size: NA
V gene: TRBV19
CDR3 protein: CASSIGVGDNEQFF
CDR3 DNA: TGTGCCAGTAGTATAGGGGTAGGGGACAATGAGCAGTTCTTC

D gene: NA
J gene: TRBJ2-1
clone size: NA
V gene: TRBV9
CDR3 protein: CASSLGSYNEQFF
CDR3 DNA: TGTGCCAGCAGCCTCGGCTCCTACAATGAGCAGTTCTTC

D gene: TRBD1
J gene: TRBJ2-3
clone size: once
V gene: TRBV29-1
CDR3 protein: CSVDRGPRDTQYF
CDR3 DNA: TGCAGCGTTGACAGGGGGCCTAGAGATACGCAGTATTTT

D gene: TRBD1
J gene: TRBJ1-1
clone size: NA
V gene: TRBV11-3
CDR3 protein: CASSTGQGTEAFF
CDR3 DNA: TGTGCCAGCAGCACGGGACAGGGCACTGAAGCTTTCTTT

D gene: NA
J gene: TRBJ2-5
clone size: NA
V gene: TRBV11-3
CDR3 protein: CASSPWRRGSQETQYF
CDR3 DNA: TGTGCCAGCAGCCCGTGGCGACGGGGGTCCCAAGAGACCCAGTACTTC

D gene: NA
J gene: TRBJ1-2
clone size: NA
V gene: TRBV10-3
CDR3 protein: CAIGDNGWGGYTF
CDR3 DNA: TGTGCCATTGGGGACAACGGTTGGGGTGGCTACACCTTC

D gene: TRBD2
J gene: TRBJ2-1
clone size: NA
V gene: TRBV20-1
CDR3 protein: CSASTGGLGEQFF
CDR3 DNA: TGCAGTGCTAGTACGGGAGGGCTGGGTGAGCAGTTCTTC

D gene: TRBD1
J gene: TRBJ2-7
clone size: once
V gene: TRBV28
CDR3 protein: CASSSTAGQGYEQYF
CDR3 DNA: TGTGCCAGCAGTTCGACTGCGGGACAGGGCTACGAGCAGTACTTC

D gene: NA
J gene: TRBJ1-1
clone size: NA
V gene: TRBV27
CDR3 protein: CASKVATEAFF
CDR3 DNA: TGTGCCAGCAAGGTAGCCACTGAAGCTTTCTTT

D gene: TRBD2
J gene: TRBJ2-7
clone size: NA
V gene: TRBV19
CDR3 protein: CATARLAGGHEQYF
CDR3 DNA: TGTGCCACCGCTCGACTAGCGGGAGGCCACGAGCAGTACTTC

D gene: TRBD1
J gene: TRBJ1-5
clone size: NA
V gene: TRBV6-2/TRBV6-3
CDR3 protein: CASSSPDRANQPQHF
CDR3 DNA: TGTGCCAGCAGTTCCCCGGACAGGGCGAATCAGCCCCAGCATTTT

D gene: NA
J gene: TRBJ1-1
clone size: NA
V gene: TRBV19
CDR3 protein: CASSITNIRGLNTEAFF
CDR3 DNA: TGTGCCAGTAGTATTACCAATATCAGGGGCCTGAACACTGAAGCTTTCTTT

D gene: TRBD1
J gene: TRBJ2-7
clone size: NA
V gene: TRBV23-1
CDR3 protein: CASSSLIGTGGLYEQYF
CDR3 DNA: TGCGCCAGCAGCTCGCTAATCGGTACAGGGGGCTTGTACGAGCAGTACTTC

D gene: NA
J gene: TRBJ1-4
clone size: NA
V gene: TRBV18
CDR3 protein: CASSPQGISNEKLFF
CDR3 DNA: TGTGCCAGCTCACCACAGGGGATAAGTAATGAAAAACTGTTTTTT

D gene: NA
J gene: TRBJ2-4
clone size: many
V gene: TRBV27
CDR3 protein: CASSPDSGAIQYF
CDR3 DNA: TGTGCCAGCAGTCCCGACTCCGGTGCCATTCAGTACTTC

D gene: NA
J gene: TRBJ2-3
clone size: NA
V gene: TRBV7-8
CDR3 protein: CASSPFRLSSRDTQYF
CDR3 DNA: TGTGCCAGCAGCCCCTTCCGACTATCGTCGCGGGATACGCAGTATTTT

D gene: NA
J gene: TRBJ2-1
clone size: NA
V gene: TRBV4-1
CDR3 protein: CASSPQGTKSNEQFF
CDR3 DNA: TGCGCCAGCAGCCCCCAGGGGACAAAGAGTAATGAGCAGTTCTTC

D gene: TRBD1
J gene: TRBJ1-3
clone size: NA
V gene: TRBV3-1/TRBV3-2
CDR3 protein: CASSPGTGGHTIYF
CDR3 DNA: TGTGCCAGCAGCCCTGGGACAGGGGGCCACACCATATATTTT

D gene: NA
J gene: TRBJ2-7
clone size: NA
V gene: TRBV27
CDR3 protein: CASSFLGQRSSYEQYF
CDR3 DNA: TGTGCCAGCAGTTTCCTTGGACAGCGATCCTCCTACGAGCAGTACTTC